These 21 T cell receptor beta chains came from one sample sequenced in a study of cytomegalovirus exposure and HLA in healthy donors. 13 Jbeta primers and 60 Vbeta primers were used for the PCR. TCRdb keeps only in-frame clones here, not all; method: immunoSEQ multiplex PCR. The sample records about 250,000 clones, roughly 78% being singletons. The sample taken for sequencing was PBMCs. These receptors were taken from a boy between 5 and 17 years old in good health and CMV-seronegative.

This chain uses TRBV30 with TRBJ1-5; D unresolved. V lost 3 bases, J lost 4 bases, and 10 bases lay in between. Germline V lookup: CDR1 GTSNPN, CDR2 SVGIG (reference sequence). This CDR3 has 13 amino acids. In DNA, the CDR3 is TGTGCCTGGAGACCCAACTCAAATCAGCCCCAGCATTTT. Translation gives CAWRPNSNQPQHF.

This clone was counted a few times. This sample includes further DNA sequences coding for the same CDR3. V usage is TRBV5-1 and J usage is TRBJ2-1; 11 nucleotides agree with TRBD2. From germline, CDR1 is SGHRS and CDR2 YFSETQ. The CDR3 loop spans 15 amino acids. With 2 bases clipped from V and 4 bases from J, the junction kept 2 bases outside the gene matches. The CDR3 here is CASSLLAGEYNEQFF. CDR3 bases: TGCGCCAGCAGCTTACTAGCGGGAGAGTACAATGAGCAGTTCTTC. Combining the CDR3 with reference TRBV5-1 and TRBJ2-1 gives the whole variable domain KAGVTQTPRYLIKTRGQQVTLSCSPISGHRSVSWYQQTPGQGLQFLFEYFSETQRNKGNFPGRFSGRQFSNSRSEMNVSTLELGDSALYLCASSLLAGEYNEQFFGPGTRLTVL.

For the CDR3, the DNA is TGTGCCAGCAGTCTCCTCCAGGGCGGCACTGAAGCTTTCTTT. The encoded protein is CASSLLQGGTEAFF. This rearrangement joins TRBV6-6 to TRBJ1-1; maybe TRBD1 (5 bases). This CDR3 spans 14 amino acids. Germline CDR1 and CDR2: MNHNY and SVGAGI (reference sequence). The V end was cut by 5 bases, the J end by 4 bases, with 14 bases between.

This clone came up a few times. The chain couples TRBV29-1 to TRBJ1-2, with D possibly being TRBD1 (5 bases). CDR3 length: 14 amino acids. CDR1 and CDR2 from the germline V gene are SQVTM and ANQGSEA. V lost 4 bases and J 2 bases, leaving 14 bases between the germline ends. The CDR3 region is CSVASDTRNYGYTF. The DNA for the CDR3 is TGCAGCGTTGCATCGGACACACGAAACTATGGCTACACCTTC.

V and J are TRBV29-1 and TRBJ1-4; unclear D gene. There are 11 residues in the CDR3. Trimming left V 2 bases short and J 7 bases short, with 5 bases between. Germline loops: CDR1 SQVTM, CDR2 ANQGSEA. Here the CDR3 DNA reads TGCAGCGTTGAAACGGGTGAAAAACTGTTTTTT. Translation gives CSVETGEKLFF.

The chain recombines TRBV4-1 with TRBJ2-3; D is ambiguous. From germline, CDR1 is MGHRA and CDR2 YSYEKL. V lost 3 bases to trimming and J lost 5 bases, with 12 bases between them. The CDR3 runs 14 residues. The CDR3 loop reads CASSHVLIQDTQYF. The CDR3 bases are TGCGCCAGCAGCCACGTTCTAATCCAAGATACGCAGTATTTT.

This rearrangement joins TRBV5-4 to TRBJ2-5, with 7 bases lining up with TRBD1. The ends lost 4 bases at V and 4 bases at J; junction bases unmatched: 10. Germline CDR1 and CDR2: SGHNT and YYREEE (reference sequence). CDR3 length equals 15 residues. Here the CDR3 DNA reads TGTGCCAGCAGCCCCCGGACAGGAATGTCAGAGACCCAGTACTTC. Its protein product is CASSPRTGMSETQYF.

The chain is built from TRBV5-4 and TRBJ2-7; 9 nucleotides line up with TRBD2. The CDR3 spans 15 residues. Germline V lookup: CDR1 SGHNT, CDR2 YYREEE (reference sequence). V lost 4 bases to trimming and J lost 4 bases; unmatched junction nucleotides: 9. DNA of the CDR3: TGTGCCAGCAGCCCCGGGGCGAGCGGGAGGTACGAGCAGTACTTC. Its translation is CASSPGASGRYEQYF.

The chain couples TRBV4-1 to TRBJ1-6, with 8 bases lining up with TRBD1. The CDR3 sequence is 16 residues long. Trimming at V came to 2 bases and at J to 12 bases, leaving 12 bases not matched to a gene. From germline, CDR1 is MGHRA and CDR2 YSYEKL. In DNA form, the CDR3 reads TGCGCCAGCAGCCAATCCGGACAGGGAGGTTGGCAACCCCTCCACTTT. It is translated as CASSQSGQGGWQPLHF.

The CDR3 DNA follows: TGCGCCAGCAGCCAAGCCCCAGGTCAAAGCTCCTACGAGCAGTACTTC. Translating it yields CASSQAPGQSSYEQYF. The chain couples TRBV4-1 to TRBJ2-7; D is undetermined. Germline V gene data show CDR1 as MGHRA and CDR2 as YSYEKL. The CDR3 is 16 residues long. Trimming cost V 1 base and J 0 bases, with 13 bases left between them.

The rearrangement joins TRBV28 to TRBJ1-2, with unresolved D. Germline V CDR1 and CDR2: MDHEN, SYDVKM. V was clipped by 6 bases and J by 5 bases, with 13 bases between them. There are 13 residues in the CDR3. This CDR3 is CASSTPSPYGYTF. In nucleotides, the CDR3 is TGTGCCAGCAGCACACCCTCTCCTTATGGCTACACCTTC.

The gene calls are TRBV25-1 and TRBJ1-1, with TRBD1 as a possible D gene (5 bases). This CDR3 has 14 residues. Trimming removed 4 bases from V and 5 bases from J, with 14 bases in between. The germline CDR1 and CDR2 sequences are MGHDK and SYGVNS. The chain's CDR3 is CASSVRREGTEAFF. The DNA of the CDR3 is TGTGCCAGCAGTGTACGACGGGAGGGGACTGAAGCTTTCTTT. The full variable domain, completed using reference TRBV25-1 and TRBJ1-1, is EADIYQTPRYLVIGTGKKITLECSQTMGHDKMYWYQQDPGMELHLIHYSYGVNSTEKGDLSSESTVSRIRTEHFPLTLESARPSHTSQYLCASSVRREGTEAFFGQGTRLTVV.

The chain carries TRBV5-6 and TRBJ1-4, with D unresolved. Trimming took off 1 base at V and 11 bases at J, with 9 bases between the two ends. The CDR3 covers 12 residues. Germline assignment: CDR1 SGHDT and CDR2 YYEEEE. The CDR3 coding sequence is TGTGCCAGCAGCTTGTTGGGCGAGAAACTGTTTTTT. Amino acids: CASSLLGEKLFF.

This clone has more than one count but fewer than ten. This chain uses TRBV29-1 with TRBJ2-7, with 10 bases fitting TRBD1. The germline V gene has CDR1 SQVTM and CDR2 ANQGSEA. The junction had 1 base not matched to a gene; V was cut back by 2 bases and J by 3 bases. This CDR3 has 13 amino acids. The CDR3: CSVERTGGYEQYF. CDR3 coding DNA: TGCAGCGTTGAACGGACAGGGGGCTACGAGCAGTACTTC.

V usage is TRBV4-2 and J usage is TRBJ2-3; 10 bases are a match to TRBD2. CDR1 and CDR2 (germline): LGHNA, YNFKEQ. The CDR3 sequence is 20 residues long. The J segment lost 6 bases and the V segment lost 0 bases, leaving 18 bases of the junction unmatched. CDR3 sequence (DNA): TGTGCCAGCAGCCAAGATCAAGCGGGGGGGCCAGAAGCTCTCCCGGATACGCAGTATTTT. Its protein product is CASSQDQAGGPEALPDTQYF.

The sample holds one count of this clone. A junction end diverges from the germline sequence, so it may reflect a read error. This chain joins TRBV7-9 and TRBJ1-4, with no clear D. The CDR3 spans 19 residues. Germline CDR1 is SEHNR and CDR2 is FQNEAQ (reference sequence). The CDR3 DNA sequence: TGTTCCAGCAGCTTAGCAACCATGAACAACGGGGTGATCGGCGAAAAACTGTTTTTT. As protein: CSSSLATMNNGVIGEKLFF. Based on the CDR3 plus reference TRBV7-9 and TRBJ1-4, the full variable domain is DTGVSQNPRHKITKRGQNVTFRCDPISEHNRLYWYRQTLGQGPEFLTYFQNEAQLEKSRLLSDRFSAERPKGSFSTLEIQRTEQGDSAMYLCSSSLATMNNGVIGEKLFFGSGTQLSVL.

The chain couples TRBV9 to TRBJ1-1; the match to TRBD1 covers 10 bases. The germline V gene encodes CDR1 SGDLS and CDR2 YYNGEE. This CDR3 is 14 amino acids long. With 3 bases clipped from V and 5 bases from J, the junction kept 4 bases outside the gene matches. CDR3: CASSADRGTTEAFF. For the CDR3, the DNA is TGTGCCAGCAGCGCGGACAGGGGGACGACTGAAGCTTTCTTT.

This clone was detected only a few times. The rearrangement links TRBV19 to TRBJ2-3; TRBD1 aligns across 9 bases. Germline assignment: CDR1 LNHDA and CDR2 SQIVND (reference sequence). After removal of 3 bases from V and 6 bases from J, the junction contained 4 bases not matched to a gene. The CDR3 sequence is 14 residues long. CDR3 nucleotide sequence: TGTGCCAGTAGTATCAGGACAGGGGTGGATACGCAGTATTTT. Amino acid sequence: CASSIRTGVDTQYF. The variable domain in full, completed from reference TRBV19 and TRBJ2-3, reads DGGITQSPKYLFRKEGQNVTLSCEQNLNHDAMYWYRQDPGQGLRLIYYSQIVNDFQKGDIAEGYSVSREKKESFPLTVTSAQKNPTAFYLCASSIRTGVDTQYFGPGTRLTVL.

This chain joins TRBV2 and TRBJ2-7; no clear D. The CDR3 totals 13 residues. Germline V gene sequence: CDR1 SNHLY, CDR2 FYNNEI. V shed 6 bases and J shed 2 bases, with 11 bases lying between them. The DNA for the CDR3 is TGTGCCAGCAGGGTAGACTTCCCCTACGAGCAGTACTTC. The encoded protein is CASRVDFPYEQYF. Using reference TRBV2 and TRBJ2-7 for the parts outside the CDR3, the full variable domain is EPEVTQTPSHQVTQMGQEVILRCVPISNHLYFYWYRQILGQKVEFLVSFYNNEISEKSEIFDDQFSVERPDGSNFTLKIRSTKLEDSAMYFCASRVDFPYEQYFGPGTRLTVT.

The chain is built from TRBV4-1 and TRBJ2-7; a weak D match, TRBD1 (6 bases). CDR3 length: 15 amino acids. V lost 1 base, J lost 8 bases, and 18 bases lay in between. Germline V gene data show CDR1 as MGHRA and CDR2 as YSYEKL. As DNA, the CDR3 is TGCGCCAGCAGCCAAGTCGGCAGGGGAGATTTTAAGCAGTACTTC. Its protein is CASSQVGRGDFKQYF.

The chain links TRBV11-3 to TRBJ2-7; maybe TRBD1 (5 bases). V was shortened by 5 bases and J by 3 bases, with 17 bases between the two germline ends. CDR1 and CDR2 (germline): SGHNT, YENEEA. The CDR3 is 15 residues long. The CDR3 DNA reads TGTGCCAGCAGCCCCGCCAACAGGCCGCGCTACGAGCAGTACTTC. This translates into CASSPANRPRYEQYF.